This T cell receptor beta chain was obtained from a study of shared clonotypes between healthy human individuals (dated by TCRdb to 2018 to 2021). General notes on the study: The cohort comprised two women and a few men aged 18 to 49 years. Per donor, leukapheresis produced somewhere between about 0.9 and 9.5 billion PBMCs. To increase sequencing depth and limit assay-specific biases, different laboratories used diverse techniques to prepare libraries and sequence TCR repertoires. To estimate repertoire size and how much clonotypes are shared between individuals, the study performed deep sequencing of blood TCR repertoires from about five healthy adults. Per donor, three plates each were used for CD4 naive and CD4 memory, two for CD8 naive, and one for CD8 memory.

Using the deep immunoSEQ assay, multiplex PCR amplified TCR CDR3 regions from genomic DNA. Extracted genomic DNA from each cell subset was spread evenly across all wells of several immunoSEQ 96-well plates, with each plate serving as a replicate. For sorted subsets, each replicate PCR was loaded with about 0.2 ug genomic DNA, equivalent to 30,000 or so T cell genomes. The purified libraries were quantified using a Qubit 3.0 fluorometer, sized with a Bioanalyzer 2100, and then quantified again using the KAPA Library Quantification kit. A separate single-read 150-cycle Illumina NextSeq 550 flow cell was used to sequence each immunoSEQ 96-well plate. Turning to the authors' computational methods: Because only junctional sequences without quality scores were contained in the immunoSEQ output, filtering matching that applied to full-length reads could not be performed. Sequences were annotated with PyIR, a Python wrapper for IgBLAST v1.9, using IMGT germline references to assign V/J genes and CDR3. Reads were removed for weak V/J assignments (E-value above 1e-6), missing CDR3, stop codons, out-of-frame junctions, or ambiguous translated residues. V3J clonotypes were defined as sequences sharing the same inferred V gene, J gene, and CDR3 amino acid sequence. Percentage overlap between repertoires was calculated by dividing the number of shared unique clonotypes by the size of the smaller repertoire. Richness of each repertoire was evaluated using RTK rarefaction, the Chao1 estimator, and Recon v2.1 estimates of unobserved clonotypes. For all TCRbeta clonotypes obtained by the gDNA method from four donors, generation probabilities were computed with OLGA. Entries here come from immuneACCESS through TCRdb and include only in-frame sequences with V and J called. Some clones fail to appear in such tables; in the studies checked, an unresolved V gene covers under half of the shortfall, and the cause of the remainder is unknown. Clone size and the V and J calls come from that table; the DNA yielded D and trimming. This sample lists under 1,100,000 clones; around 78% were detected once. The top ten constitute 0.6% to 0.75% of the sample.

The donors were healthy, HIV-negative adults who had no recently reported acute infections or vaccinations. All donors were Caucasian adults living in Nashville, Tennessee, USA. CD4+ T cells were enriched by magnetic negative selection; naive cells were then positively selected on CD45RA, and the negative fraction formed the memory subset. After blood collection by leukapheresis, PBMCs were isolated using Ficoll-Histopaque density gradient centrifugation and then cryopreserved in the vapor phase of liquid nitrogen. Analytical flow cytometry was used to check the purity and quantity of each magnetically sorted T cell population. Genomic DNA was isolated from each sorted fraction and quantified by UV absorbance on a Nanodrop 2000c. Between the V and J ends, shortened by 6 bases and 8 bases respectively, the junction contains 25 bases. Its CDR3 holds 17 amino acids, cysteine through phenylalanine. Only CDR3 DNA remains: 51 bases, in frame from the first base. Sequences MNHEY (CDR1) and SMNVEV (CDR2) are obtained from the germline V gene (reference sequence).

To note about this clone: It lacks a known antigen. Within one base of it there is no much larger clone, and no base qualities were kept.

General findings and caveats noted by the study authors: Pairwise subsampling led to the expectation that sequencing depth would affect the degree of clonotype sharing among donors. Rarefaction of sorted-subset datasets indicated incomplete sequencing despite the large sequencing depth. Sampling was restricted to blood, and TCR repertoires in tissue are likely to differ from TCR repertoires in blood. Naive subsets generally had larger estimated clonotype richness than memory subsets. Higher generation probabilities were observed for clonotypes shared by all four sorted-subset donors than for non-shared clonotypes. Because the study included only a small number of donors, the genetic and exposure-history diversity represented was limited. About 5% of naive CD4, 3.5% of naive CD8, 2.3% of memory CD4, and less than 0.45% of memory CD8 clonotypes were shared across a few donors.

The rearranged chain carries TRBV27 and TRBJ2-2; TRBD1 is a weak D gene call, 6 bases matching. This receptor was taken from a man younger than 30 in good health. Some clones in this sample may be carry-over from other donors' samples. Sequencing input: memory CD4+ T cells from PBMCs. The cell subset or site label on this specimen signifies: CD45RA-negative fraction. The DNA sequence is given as TGTGCCAGCAGACTGTTGGGGGCGCTGGGCGAGGGAGGGGAGCTGTTTTTT. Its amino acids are CASRLLGALGEGGELFF.